These 31 T cell receptor beta chains originate from one sample sequenced in a study of blood T cell repertoires in COVID-19. Repertoires were generated with immunoSEQ multiplex PCR, while TCRdb's copy carries only in-frame clones and drops some. This table holds approximately 150,000 clones, more than 65% found once. What was sequenced was PBMCs or T cells enriched from blood (not recorded which). The receptors stem from a man between 60 and 75 years old who had recovered from COVID-19.

V gene TRBV6-4 combines with J gene TRBJ2-7; possible D gene TRBD2, 6 bases. In germline, CDR1 is MRHNA, CDR2 SNTAGT. The ends were cut back, 6 bases at V and 7 bases at J, with 19 bases in the middle. The CDR3 has 14 residues. CDR3 coding DNA: TGTGCCAGCAGACCACGGGAGCCCCTTGAAGAGCAGTACTTC. This gives the protein CASRPREPLEEQYF.

A note on this clone: A junction end diverges from the germline sequence, so it may reflect a read error. The chain recombines TRBV19 with TRBJ1-5, with D unresolved. Germline-derived CDR1 and CDR2 are LNHDA and SQIVND (reference sequence). This CDR3 comprises 14 residues. The CDR3 loop reads CARSNTQNPQPQHF. In DNA, the CDR3 is TGTGCCAGAAGTAATACACAAAATCCGCAGCCCCAGCATTTT.

The CDR3 loop is CASSLSSNEKLFF. DNA for the CDR3: TGTGCCAGCAGTTTAAGTAGTAATGAAAAACTGTTTTTT. This sequence joins TRBV12-3 or TRBV12-4 and TRBJ1-4; D unclear. V was pared by 2 bases and J by 4 bases, with 5 bases between. The CDR3 is made up of 13 amino acids.

The genes are TRBV28 and TRBJ1-4; a possible D gene is TRBD1 (6 bases). Trimming left V 7 bases short and J 8 bases short, with 11 bases between. Germline V gives CDR1 MDHEN, CDR2 SYDVKM. This CDR3 contains 12 residues. The CDR3 nucleotides read TGTGCCAGCACCTACGGACAGGAAAAACTGTTTTTT. This gives the protein CASTYGQEKLFF.

The J gene is TRBJ1-6, the V gene TRBV2, with TRBD1 identical over 10 bases. Per the germline V gene, CDR1 is SNHLY and CDR2 is FYNNEI. There are 14 residues in the CDR3. Unmatched junction bases numbered 4, after V lost 5 bases and J lost 9 bases. In DNA, the CDR3 is TGTGCCAGCAGTCGGGACAGGGGATCTTCACCCCTCCACTTT. Encoded protein: CASSRDRGSSPLHF.

The V and J genes are TRBV18 and TRBJ2-5; no reliable D call. Germline values: CDR1 KGHSH, CDR2 LQKENI. The CDR3 consists of 13 residues. V dropped 2 bases and J dropped 1 base, with 5 bases sitting between them. The CDR3 DNA is TGTGCCAGCTCACCAGAGGTCCAAGAGACCCAGTACTTC. Its protein product is CASSPEVQETQYF.

V and J are TRBV7-3 and TRBJ1-1; weak D call: TRBD1 (6 bases). The length of the CDR3 is 13 residues. Germline CDR1 reads SGHTA; CDR2 reads FQGTGA. The ends were cut back, 6 bases at V and 1 base at J, with 9 bases in the middle. The CDR3 protein is CASSPQGNTEAFF. CDR3 coding DNA: TGTGCCAGCAGTCCACAGGGGAACACTGAAGCTTTCTTT.

This clone was seen more than once but under ten times. This sequence joins TRBV28 and TRBJ2-7; 9 nucleotides align to TRBD1. The germline gives CDR1 MDHEN, CDR2 SYDVKM. The J segment lost 4 bases and the V segment lost 4 bases, leaving 5 bases of the junction unmatched. There are 14 residues in the CDR3. The CDR3 DNA reads TGTGCCAGCAGTTCGGGACAGGGTCCGTACGAGCAGTACTTC. The encoded protein is CASSSGQGPYEQYF.

V usage is TRBV27 and J usage is TRBJ1-5; D gene ambiguous. Deletions cut 3 bases from V and 0 bases from J, with 6 bases between. Looked up from germline, CDR1 is MNHEY and CDR2 is SMNVEV (reference sequence). CDR3 length: 14 residues. The CDR3 protein is CASSFTYSNQPQHF. The CDR3 region has the DNA TGTGCCAGCAGTTTCACTTATAGCAATCAGCCCCAGCATTTT.

The table lists this clone with a few counts. This sequence joins TRBV11-2 and TRBJ2-3; D is unclear. Germline V gives CDR1 SGHAT, CDR2 FQNNGV. CDR3 length: 15 amino acids. Trimming removed 2 bases at V and 1 base at J, with 10 bases between. CDR3 in DNA: TGTGCCAGCAGCTTACTCGCTATTGGCACAGATACGCAGTATTTT. Amino acid sequence: CASSLLAIGTDTQYF.

V usage is TRBV5-1 and J usage is TRBJ1-1, with D hard to call. Germline V gene lookup returns CDR1 SGHRS and CDR2 YFSETQ. Trimming removed 0 bases from V and 6 bases from J, with 12 bases in between. The length of the CDR3 is 14 residues. This CDR3 is CASSLESAFAEAFF. CDR3 sequence (DNA): TGCGCCAGCAGCTTGGAATCAGCGTTCGCTGAAGCTTTCTTT. The full variable domain, completed using reference TRBV5-1 and TRBJ1-1, is KAGVTQTPRYLIKTRGQQVTLSCSPISGHRSVSWYQQTPGQGLQFLFEYFSETQRNKGNFPGRFSGRQFSNSRSEMNVSTLELGDSALYLCASSLESAFAEAFFGQGTRLTVV.

The chain couples TRBV19 to TRBJ1-2; D remains ambiguous. V lost 5 bases to trimming and J lost 6 bases, with 10 bases between them. CDR1 LNHDA and CDR2 SQIVND come from the germline V gene (reference sequence). CDR3 size: 12 residues. CDR3 amino acids: CASSFGLNGYTF. Here the CDR3 DNA reads TGTGCCAGTAGTTTCGGACTGAATGGCTACACCTTC.

V is TRBV6-6 and J is TRBJ1-5; tentatively, D is TRBD1 (6 bases). The CDR3 is 16 amino acids. Trimming cost V 1 base and J 3 bases, with 13 bases left between them. Germline-derived CDR1 and CDR2 are MNHNY and SVGAGI (reference sequence). The CDR3 DNA follows: TGTGCCAGCAGTTACTTTCCCCGACAGGACAATCAGCCCCAGCATTTT. This encodes CASSYFPRQDNQPQHF.

The rearrangement links TRBV28 to TRBJ1-5; D may be TRBD1 (6 bases). Germline V gives CDR1 MDHEN, CDR2 SYDVKM. CDR3 size: 15 residues. Between the trimmed V and J ends, which lost 3 bases and 3 bases, there was a span of 12 bases. This CDR3 reads CASSFHTGNNQPQHF. CDR3 DNA sequence: TGTGCCAGCAGTTTTCATACAGGGAACAATCAGCCCCAGCATTTT.

CDR3 coding DNA: TGCGCCAGCAGCTTGGGTCAGTCGGGGACTACGTATGGCTACACCTTC. It yields the protein CASSLGQSGTTYGYTF. The V gene is TRBV5-1, the J gene TRBJ1-2; D possibly corresponds to TRBD1 (5 bases). This CDR3 contains 16 residues. In germline, CDR1 is SGHRS, CDR2 YFSETQ. The V end lost 0 bases, the J end lost 5 bases, and 17 bases lay between the germline ends. The full variable domain, its missing parts supplied by reference TRBV5-1 and TRBJ1-2, is KAGVTQTPRYLIKTRGQQVTLSCSPISGHRSVSWYQQTPGQGLQFLFEYFSETQRNKGNFPGRFSGRQFSNSRSEMNVSTLELGDSALYLCASSLGQSGTTYGYTFGSGTRLTVV.

The chain recombines TRBV19 with TRBJ1-5; 7 bases fit TRBD1. The CDR3 contains 15 residues. CDR1 LNHDA and CDR2 SQIVND come from the germline V gene (reference sequence). V lost 7 bases, J lost 6 bases, and 12 bases stayed unmatched. CDR3 sequence (DNA): TGTGCCAGTAACCTAGGGGGCGCGGTGTCTCAGCCCCAGCATTTT. Amino acid sequence: CASNLGGAVSQPQHF.

About this clone itself: The junction does not match germline at one end; this may be a read error. The chain combines TRBV28 with TRBJ1-5, with TRBD1 matching over 7 bases. The CDR3 has 17 amino acids. CDR1 and CDR2 from the germline V gene are MDHEN and SYDVKM. CDR3 coding DNA: TGTGCCAGCAGTTTATGGGGTGCGAGGGACAGCAAACAGCCCCAGCATTTT. Translation: CASSLWGARDSKQPQHF.

The chain has TRBV21-1 and TRBJ1-6. TRBV21-1 constitutes a pseudogene. CDR3 length: 14 amino acids. CDR3 in DNA: TGTGCCAGCAGCAAAGGTCGGGGAAACTCACCCCTCCACTTT. This gives the protein CASSKGRGNSPLHF.

This chain connects TRBV19 to TRBJ1-3; D gene ambiguous. Germline lookup yields CDR1 LNHDA and CDR2 SQIVND (reference sequence). Trimming cost V 6 bases and J 0 bases, with 12 bases left between them. CDR3 length: 15 residues. The CDR3: CASSLDGLSGNTIYF. CDR3 coding DNA: TGTGCCAGTAGCCTAGACGGACTCTCTGGAAACACCATATATTTT. The variable domain in full, completed from reference TRBV19 and TRBJ1-3, reads DGGITQSPKYLFRKEGQNVTLSCEQNLNHDAMYWYRQDPGQGLRLIYYSQIVNDFQKGDIAEGYSVSREKKESFPLTVTSAQKNPTAFYLCASSLDGLSGNTIYFGEGSWLTVV.

This rearrangement joins TRBV5-1 to TRBJ2-1; 9 nucleotides align to TRBD1. CDR1 is SGHRS, CDR2 YFSETQ, per germline. The CDR3 runs 15 residues. With 5 bases clipped from V and 4 bases from J, the junction kept 7 bases outside the gene matches. For the CDR3, the DNA is TGCGCCAGCAGGGAACCGGGACAGGGATACAATGAGCAGTTCTTC. Translated, it gives CASREPGQGYNEQFF.

This chain connects TRBV5-1 to TRBJ2-1; 8 positions agree with TRBD2. Per germline, CDR1 SGHRS and CDR2 YFSETQ. The CDR3 sequence is 18 residues long. V lost 8 bases, J lost 8 bases, and 24 bases stayed unmatched. Written as DNA, the CDR3 is TGCGCCAGGAGGCCCCGATTAGGAGGCGGGGGGCCTAGGGATGAGCAGTTCTTC. Encoded protein: CARRPRLGGGGPRDEQFF.

This sequence joins TRBV5-6 and TRBJ2-7; D is ambiguous. V was pared by 4 bases and J by 7 bases, with 12 bases between. CDR1 and CDR2 (germline): SGHDT, YYEEEE. The CDR3 is 12 residues long. This CDR3 reads CASSPTDGEQYF. CDR3 nucleotide sequence: TGTGCCAGCAGCCCAACAGACGGAGAGCAGTACTTC.

This rearrangement joins TRBV4-1 to TRBJ1-1; D unclear. Between the trimmed V and J ends, which lost 1 base and 2 bases, there was a span of 17 bases. This CDR3 spans 17 amino acids. Germline assignment: CDR1 MGHRA and CDR2 YSYEKL. CDR3 coding DNA: TGCGCCAGCAGCCAAGGCGGGAGCGTTGACGTTAACACTGAAGCTTTCTTT. As protein: CASSQGGSVDVNTEAFF.

The genes are TRBV7-9 and TRBJ2-2; D unclear. The length of the CDR3 is 16 residues. CDR1 and CDR2 (germline): SEHNR, FQNEAQ (reference sequence). Trimming stripped 2 bases from V and 1 base from J, with 11 bases between. CDR3 coding DNA: TGTGCCAGCAGCTTATGGAGAGACCTGAACACCGGGGAGCTGTTTTTT. It is translated as CASSLWRDLNTGELFF.

The rearrangement joins TRBV4-2 to TRBJ2-5, with no clear D. Germline CDR1 and CDR2: LGHNA and YNFKEQ. V was cut by 0 bases and J by 5 bases, with 7 bases left in between. This CDR3 contains 13 residues. As DNA, the CDR3 is TGTGCCAGCAGCCAAGAACTTGCGGAGACCCAGTACTTC. This gives the protein CASSQELAETQYF.

CDR3 in DNA: TGTGCCAGCAGTTTATCAGGGGTTAGGGCCGGGGAGCTGTTTTTT. Its protein is CASSLSGVRAGELFF. V and J are TRBV27 and TRBJ2-2, with D tentatively TRBD1 (5 bases). Trimming stripped 0 bases from V and 6 bases from J, with 11 bases between. The CDR3 totals 15 residues. Per germline, CDR1 MNHEY and CDR2 SMNVEV (reference sequence).

The chain uses TRBV2 and TRBJ1-5, with 9 bases identical to TRBD1. The CDR3 is 18 amino acids. In germline, CDR1 is SNHLY, CDR2 FYNNEI. With 4 bases clipped from V and 0 bases from J, the junction kept 10 bases outside the gene matches. The CDR3 loop reads CASSATGTGTYSNQPQHF. The CDR3 DNA reads as TGTGCCAGCAGTGCGACCGGGACAGGGACATATAGCAATCAGCCCCAGCATTTT.

Concerning this clone: The DNA is omitted, as the CDR3 cannot be located on it reliably, and the CDR3 follows TCRdb's listing. The chain joins TRBV5-6 to TRBJ1-1. Germline CDR1 and CDR2: SGHDT and YYEEEE. The CDR3 is 18 residues long, counting both termini. This CDR3 reads CASSLGEFGAGWDTEAFF.

This clone appeared once. The chain links TRBV11-2 to TRBJ2-7; TRBD2 matches 8 bases. The CDR3 has 15 residues. V dropped 1 base and J dropped 7; count of bases not matched to a gene: 9. Germline CDR1 and CDR2: SGHAT and FQNNGV. CDR3 in amino acids: CASSLGPRGADEQYF. The CDR3 DNA reads TGTGCCAGCAGCTTAGGCCCGCGGGGGGCGGATGAGCAGTACTTC.

The chain recombines TRBV28 with TRBJ1-5, with 8 bases matching TRBD1. After removal of 5 bases from V and 2 bases from J, the junction contained 5 bases not matched to a gene. This CDR3 comprises 15 residues. Germline V gene lookup returns CDR1 MDHEN and CDR2 SYDVKM. The CDR3 reads CASSTATGGNQPQHF. CDR3 DNA: TGTGCCAGCAGTACGGCGACAGGGGGCAATCAGCCCCAGCATTTT.

This clone was observed a handful of times. V gene TRBV27 combines with J gene TRBJ1-3; a possible D gene is TRBD1 (5 bases). V was trimmed by 3 bases and J by 2 bases, leaving 5 bases between them. The germline CDR1 and CDR2 sequences are MNHEY and SMNVEV (reference sequence). The CDR3 extends over 13 amino acids. CDR3 in amino acids: CASSFRAGNTIYF. CDR3 bases: TGTGCCAGCAGTTTCAGGGCTGGAAACACCATATATTTT.